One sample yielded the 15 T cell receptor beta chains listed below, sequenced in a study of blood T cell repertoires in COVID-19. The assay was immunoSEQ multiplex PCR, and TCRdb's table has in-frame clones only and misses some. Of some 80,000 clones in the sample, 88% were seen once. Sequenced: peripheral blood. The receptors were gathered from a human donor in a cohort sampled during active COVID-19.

For the CDR3, the DNA is TGTGCCAGCAGCCAAGTCCTCTCTGGAAACACCATATATTTT. Translation: CASSQVLSGNTIYF. The chain is built from TRBV3-1 (or the pseudogene TRBV3-2) and TRBJ1-3; D gene ambiguous. The CDR3 extends over 14 amino acids. V lost 1 base and J 0 bases, leaving 4 bases between the germline ends. The germline gives CDR1 LGHDT, CDR2 YNNKEL (reference sequence).

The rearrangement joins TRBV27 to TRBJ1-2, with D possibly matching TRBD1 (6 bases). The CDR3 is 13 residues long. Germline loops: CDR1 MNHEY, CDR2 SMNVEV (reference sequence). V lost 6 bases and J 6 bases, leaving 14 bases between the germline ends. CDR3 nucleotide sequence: TGTGCCAGCAGGACCCAGGGGTCCGATGGCTACACCTTC. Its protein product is CASRTQGSDGYTF.

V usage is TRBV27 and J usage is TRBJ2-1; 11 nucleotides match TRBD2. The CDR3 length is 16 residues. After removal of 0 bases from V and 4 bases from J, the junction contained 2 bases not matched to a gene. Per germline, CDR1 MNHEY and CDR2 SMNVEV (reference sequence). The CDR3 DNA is TGTGCCAGCAGTTTATCTGCTAGCGGGAGGTACAATGAGCAGTTCTTC. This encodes CASSLSASGRYNEQFF.

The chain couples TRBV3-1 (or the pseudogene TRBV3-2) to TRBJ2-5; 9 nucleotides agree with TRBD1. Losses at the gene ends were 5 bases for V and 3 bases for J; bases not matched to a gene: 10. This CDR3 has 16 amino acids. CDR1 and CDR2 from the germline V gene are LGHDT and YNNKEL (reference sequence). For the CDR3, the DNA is TGTGCCAGCAGCTCGCCGGAGGGACAGGGAGAAGAGACCCAGTACTTC. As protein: CASSSPEGQGEETQYF.

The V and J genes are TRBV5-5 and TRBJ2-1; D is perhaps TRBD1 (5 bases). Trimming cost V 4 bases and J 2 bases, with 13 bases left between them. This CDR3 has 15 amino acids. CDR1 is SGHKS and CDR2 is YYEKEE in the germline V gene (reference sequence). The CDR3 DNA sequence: TGTGCCAGCAGCCGGCAGGGTCCCCCCTACAATGAGCAGTTCTTC. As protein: CASSRQGPPYNEQFF. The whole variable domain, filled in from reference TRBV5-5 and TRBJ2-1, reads DAGVTQSPTHLIKTRGQQVTLRCSPISGHKSVSWYQQVLGQGPQFIFQYYEKEERGRGNFPDRFSARQFPNYSSELNVNALLLGDSALYLCASSRQGPPYNEQFFGPGTRLTVL.

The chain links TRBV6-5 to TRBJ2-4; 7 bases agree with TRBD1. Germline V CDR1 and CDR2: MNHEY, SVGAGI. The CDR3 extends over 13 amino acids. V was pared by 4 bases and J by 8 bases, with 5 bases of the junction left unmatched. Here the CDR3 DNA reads TGTGCCAGCAGTTTGACAGGGTCGGACATTCAGTACTTC. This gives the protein CASSLTGSDIQYF.

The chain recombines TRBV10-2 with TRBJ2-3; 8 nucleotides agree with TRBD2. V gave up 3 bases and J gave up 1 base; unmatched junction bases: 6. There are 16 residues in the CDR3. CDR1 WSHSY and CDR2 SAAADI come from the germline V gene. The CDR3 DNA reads TGCGCCAGCAGTGATAGGAGGCGGGGGGGCACAGATACGCAGTATTTT. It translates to CASSDRRRGGTDTQYF.

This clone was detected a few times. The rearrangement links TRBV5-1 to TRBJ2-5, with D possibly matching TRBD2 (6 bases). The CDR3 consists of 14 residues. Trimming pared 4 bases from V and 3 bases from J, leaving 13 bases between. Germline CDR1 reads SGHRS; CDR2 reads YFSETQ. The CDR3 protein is CASSTRDSKETQYF. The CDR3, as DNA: TGCGCCAGCAGCACCCGGGACTCCAAAGAGACCCAGTACTTC.

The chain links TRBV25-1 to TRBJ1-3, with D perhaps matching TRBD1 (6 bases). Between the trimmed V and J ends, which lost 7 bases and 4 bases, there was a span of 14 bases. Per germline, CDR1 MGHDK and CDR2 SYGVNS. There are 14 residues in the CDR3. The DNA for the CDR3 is TGTGCCAGCACATCCAGGGGAGTGGGAAACACCATATATTTT. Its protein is CASTSRGVGNTIYF.

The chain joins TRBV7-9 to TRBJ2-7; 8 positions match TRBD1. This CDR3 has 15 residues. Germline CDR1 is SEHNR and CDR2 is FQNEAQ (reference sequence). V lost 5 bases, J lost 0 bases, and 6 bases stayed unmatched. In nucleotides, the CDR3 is TGTGCCAGCAGCCGTTTCGGGACAGGCTCCTACGAGCAGTACTTC. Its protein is CASSRFGTGSYEQYF. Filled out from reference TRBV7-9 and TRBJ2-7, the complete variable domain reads DTGVSQNPRHKITKRGQNVTFRCDPISEHNRLYWYRQTLGQGPEFLTYFQNEAQLEKSRLLSDRFSAERPKGSFSTLEIQRTEQGDSAMYLCASSRFGTGSYEQYFGPGTRLTVT.

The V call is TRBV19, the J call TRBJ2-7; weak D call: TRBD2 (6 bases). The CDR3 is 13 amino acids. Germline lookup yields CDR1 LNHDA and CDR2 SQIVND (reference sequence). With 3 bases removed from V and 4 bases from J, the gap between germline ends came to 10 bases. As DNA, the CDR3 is TGTGCCAGTAGTATGGAGGGGTCGTACGAGCAGTACTTC. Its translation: CASSMEGSYEQYF.

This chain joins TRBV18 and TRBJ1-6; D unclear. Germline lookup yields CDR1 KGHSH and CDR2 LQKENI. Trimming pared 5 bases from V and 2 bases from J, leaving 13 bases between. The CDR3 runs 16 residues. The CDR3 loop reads CASSSLEGTYNSPLHF. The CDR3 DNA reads TGTGCCAGCTCATCACTGGAGGGCACCTATAATTCACCCCTCCACTTT.

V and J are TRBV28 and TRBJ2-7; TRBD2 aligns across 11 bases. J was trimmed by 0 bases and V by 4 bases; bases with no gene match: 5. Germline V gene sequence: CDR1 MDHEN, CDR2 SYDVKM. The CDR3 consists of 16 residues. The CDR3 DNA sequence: TGTGCCAGCAGTTCCGGAACTAGCGGGAGCTCCTACGAGCAGTACTTC. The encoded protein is CASSSGTSGSSYEQYF. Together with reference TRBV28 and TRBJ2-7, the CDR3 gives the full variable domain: DVKVTQSSRYLVKRTGEKVFLECVQDMDHENMFWYRQDPGLGLRLIYFSYDVKMKEKGDIPEGYSVSREKKERFSLILESASTNQTSMYLCASSSGTSGSSYEQYFGPGTRLTVT.

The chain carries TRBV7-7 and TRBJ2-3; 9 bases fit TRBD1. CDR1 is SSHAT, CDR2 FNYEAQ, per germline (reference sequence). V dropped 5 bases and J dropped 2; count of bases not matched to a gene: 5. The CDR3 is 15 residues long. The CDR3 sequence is CASSQGQGPTDTQYF. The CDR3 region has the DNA TGTGCCAGCAGCCAGGGACAGGGACCCACAGATACGCAGTATTTT.

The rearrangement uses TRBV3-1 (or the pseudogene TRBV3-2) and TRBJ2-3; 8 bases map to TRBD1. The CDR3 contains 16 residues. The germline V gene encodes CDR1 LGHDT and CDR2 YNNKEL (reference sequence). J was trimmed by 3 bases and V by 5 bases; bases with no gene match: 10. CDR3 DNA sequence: TGTGCCAGCAGCTCCCGGGGGCAGGGGGCTACAGATACGCAGTATTTT. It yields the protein CASSSRGQGATDTQYF.